The 18 T cell receptor beta chains in this list originate from one sample, sequenced in a study of CD8 T cells in Susac syndrome. After extraction with the RNeasy kit, about 0.5 to 1 ug of the RNA was reverse transcribed using random hexamers. TCRdb fed the immunoSEQ multiplex PCR reads into MiXCR, producing one record per CDR3 protein. In the table there are roughly 150,000 distinct CDR3 sequences, about 95% of which are singletons. The sequenced sample consisted of CD8+ T cells from PBMCs. The receptors stem from a human donor with multiple sclerosis.

The count of this clonotype is one. This chain uses TRBV12-3 or TRBV12-4 with TRBJ2-3; TRBD2 matches 8 bases. V gave up 4 bases and J gave up 6 bases; unmatched junction bases: 15. There are 17 residues in the CDR3. The chain's CDR3 is CASSSPTGGDRSDTQYF. CDR3 nucleotides: TGTGCCAGCAGTTCCCCCACGGGGGGGGACCGTTCGGATACGCAGTATTTT.

The rearrangement links TRBV13 to TRBJ2-7, with D perhaps TRBD2 (7 bases). Looked up from germline, CDR1 is PRHDT and CDR2 is FYEKMQ (reference sequence). The germline V and J ends were trimmed by 5 bases and 1 base, with 18 bases remaining between them. This CDR3 is built from 16 residues. As DNA, the CDR3 is TGTGCCAGCAGCCTCGTAGGGGGGGAGGGTTCCTACGAGCAGTACGTC. Amino acid sequence: CASSLVGGEGSYEQYV.

This clonotype was seen only a few times. The chain combines TRBV12-3 or TRBV12-4 with TRBJ2-7, with D uncertain. The CDR3 runs to 12 residues. V gave up 4 bases and J gave up 4 bases, with 8 bases separating them. In nucleotides, the CDR3 is TGTGCCAGCAGTTCAGATAGATACGAGCAGTACTTC. This sequence encodes CASSSDRYEQYF.

The CDR3 coding sequence is TGCAGCGTCCCTGCGCAGGGGGCACGAGGCTACACCTTC. Its translation: CSVPAQGARGYTF. The chain employs TRBV29-1 and TRBJ1-2; 8 nucleotides agree with TRBD1. The CDR3 is 13 residues long. J gave up 8 bases and V 6 bases, and 11 bases lay outside the gene matches. Germline CDR1 reads SQVTM; CDR2 reads ANQGSEA.

This chain uses TRBV30 with TRBJ2-7, with D perhaps TRBD2 (5 bases). The germline gives CDR1 GTSNPN, CDR2 SVGIG (reference sequence). The CDR3 extends over 12 amino acids. V lost 2 bases and J 4 bases, leaving 9 bases between the germline ends. The DNA for the CDR3 is TGTGCCTGGAGTAGGACTGTATACGAGCAGTACTTC. This sequence encodes CAWSRTVYEQYF.

The chain has TRBV24-1 and TRBJ2-1; the match to TRBD1 covers 9 bases. The CDR3 is made up of 14 amino acids. Germline V gene sequence: CDR1 KGHDR, CDR2 SFDVKD. J gave up 8 bases and V 4 bases, and 5 bases lay outside the gene matches. The CDR3 sequence is CATSDRQGVDEQFF. In nucleotides, the CDR3 is TGTGCCACCAGTGACCGACAGGGGGTGGATGAGCAGTTCTTC.

V usage is TRBV4-1 and J usage is TRBJ2-1; 9 bases agree with TRBD2. The CDR3 has 16 residues. The V segment lost 0 bases and the J segment 4 bases; nucleotides outside the gene matches: 4. The germline V gene has CDR1 MGHRA and CDR2 YSYEKL. This CDR3 is CASSQEVLAGYNEQFF. As DNA, the CDR3 is TGCGCCAGCAGCCAAGAAGTCCTAGCGGGGTACAATGAGCAGTTCTTC.

V usage is TRBV29-1 and J usage is TRBJ2-1, with D perhaps matching TRBD1 or TRBD2 (6 bases each). From germline, CDR1 is SQVTM and CDR2 ANQGSEA. With 3 bases removed from V and 8 bases from J, the gap between germline ends came to 11 bases. The CDR3 spans 12 residues. The CDR3 loop is CSVDRGPDEQFF. As DNA, the CDR3 is TGCAGCGTTGATCGGGGGCCGGATGAGCAGTTCTTC.

This chain connects TRBV29-1 to TRBJ2-1; a weak D match, TRBD2 (5 bases). In germline, CDR1 is SQVTM, CDR2 ANQGSEA. The CDR3 loop spans 12 amino acids. V gave up 3 bases and J gave up 10 bases, with 13 bases separating them. The CDR3 nucleotides read TGCAGCGTTGAGGGCGGGCCTGGGGAGCAGTTCTTC. Encoded protein: CSVEGGPGEQFF.

This chain uses TRBV30 with TRBJ2-7; the match to TRBD1 covers 7 bases. This CDR3 spans 11 amino acids. CDR1 and CDR2 from the germline V gene are GTSNPN and SVGIG (reference sequence). V dropped 5 bases and J dropped 4; count of bases not matched to a gene: 2. The DNA of the CDR3 is TGTGCCTGGGAGGACAGGTACGAGCAGTACTTC. This codes for CAWEDRYEQYF.

This chain links TRBV4-1 with TRBJ2-1, with a possible D match to TRBD1 (5 bases). The CDR3 spans 13 residues. Deletions cut 2 bases from V and 3 bases from J, with 5 bases between. The germline CDR1 and CDR2 sequences are MGHRA and YSYEKL. DNA of the CDR3: TGCGCCAGCAGCCAAACAGGCTACAATGAGCAGTTCTTC. Amino acid sequence: CASSQTGYNEQFF.

This rearrangement joins TRBV29-1 to TRBJ1-3; no reliable D call. In germline, CDR1 is SQVTM, CDR2 ANQGSEA. This CDR3 has 13 amino acids. Between the trimmed V and J ends, which lost 5 bases and 0 bases, there was a span of 8 bases. The CDR3 spells CSVIPRSGNTIYF. The CDR3 coding sequence is TGCAGCGTTATACCGCGCTCTGGAAACACCATATATTTT.

The genes are TRBV7-9 and TRBJ2-1; no reliable D call. From germline, CDR1 is SEHNR and CDR2 FQNEAQ (reference sequence). The CDR3 length is 15 residues. Trimming shortened V by 2 bases and J by 5 bases, and 13 bases separated the two germline ends. The CDR3 protein is CASSLRVGKDNEQFF. As DNA, the CDR3 is TGTGCCAGCAGCTTAAGGGTGGGGAAAGACAATGAGCAGTTCTTC.

The V and J genes are TRBV12-5 and TRBJ1-1; unclear D gene. The germline V gene has CDR1 LGHNT and CDR2 FRNRAP. V dropped 3 bases and J dropped 6 bases, with 8 bases sitting between them. CDR3 length: 12 residues. The DNA of the CDR3 is TGTGCTAGTGGTTTAACTGGCGCTGAAGCTTTCTTT. Translated: CASGLTGAEAFF.

This clonotype has just a few counts. The chain recombines TRBV30 with TRBJ1-1, with D perhaps TRBD1 (6 bases). Trimming stripped 1 base from V and 6 bases from J, with 9 bases between. Germline CDR1 GTSNPN, CDR2 SVGIG (reference sequence). This CDR3 region has 12 residues. The CDR3 bases are TGTGCCTGGAGTGATTCAGGGGCTGAAGCTTTCTTT. It encodes CAWSDSGAEAFF.

V gene TRBV3-1 combines with J gene TRBJ2-3; 7 bases match TRBD2. CDR3 length: 16 amino acids. Looked up from germline, CDR1 is LGHDT and CDR2 is YNNKEL (reference sequence). Unmatched junction bases numbered 7, after V lost 4 bases and J lost 0 bases. The CDR3 here is CASSRTRTRSTDTQYF. For the CDR3, the DNA is TGTGCCAGCAGCCGGACTAGGACGCGAAGCACAGATACGCAGTATTTT.

This clonotype is a singleton in its sample. V usage is TRBV30 and J usage is TRBJ1-1; maybe TRBD1 (5 bases). The V and J ends lost 2 bases and 5 bases respectively, with 12 bases between them. Germline lookup yields CDR1 GTSNPN and CDR2 SVGIG (reference sequence). The CDR3 is 13 residues long. CDR3 amino acids: CAWSSTGWTEAFF. CDR3 nucleotide sequence: TGTGCCTGGAGTTCTACAGGATGGACTGAAGCTTTCTTT.

This clonotype was seen a single time. The chain uses TRBV12-3 or TRBV12-4 and TRBJ1-1; a possible D gene is TRBD1 (5 bases). There are 11 residues in the CDR3. V was shortened by 8 bases and J by 6 bases, with 10 bases between the two germline ends. DNA of the CDR3: TGTGCCAGCTGGGTGGGGGCTGAAGCTTTCTTT. Amino acid sequence: CASWVGAEAFF.